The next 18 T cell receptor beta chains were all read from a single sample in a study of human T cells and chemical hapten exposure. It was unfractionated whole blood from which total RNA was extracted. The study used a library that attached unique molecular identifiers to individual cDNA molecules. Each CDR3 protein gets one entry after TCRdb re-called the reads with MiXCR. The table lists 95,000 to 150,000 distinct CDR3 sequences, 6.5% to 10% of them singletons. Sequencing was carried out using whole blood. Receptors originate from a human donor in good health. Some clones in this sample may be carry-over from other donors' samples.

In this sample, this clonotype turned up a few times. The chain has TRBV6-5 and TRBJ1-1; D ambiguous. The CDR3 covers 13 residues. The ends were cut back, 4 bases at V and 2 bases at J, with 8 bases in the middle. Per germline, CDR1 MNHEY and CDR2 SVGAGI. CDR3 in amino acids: CASSFIRNTEAFF. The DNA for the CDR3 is TGTGCCAGCAGTTTCATTAGAAACACTGAAGCTTTCTTT.

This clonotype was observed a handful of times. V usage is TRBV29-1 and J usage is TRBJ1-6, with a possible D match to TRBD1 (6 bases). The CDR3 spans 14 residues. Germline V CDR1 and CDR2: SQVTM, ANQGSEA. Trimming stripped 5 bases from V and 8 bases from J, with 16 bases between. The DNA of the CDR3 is TGCAGCGTTTCACAGGGAGGAGGGGATTCACCCCTCCACTTT. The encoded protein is CSVSQGGGDSPLHF.

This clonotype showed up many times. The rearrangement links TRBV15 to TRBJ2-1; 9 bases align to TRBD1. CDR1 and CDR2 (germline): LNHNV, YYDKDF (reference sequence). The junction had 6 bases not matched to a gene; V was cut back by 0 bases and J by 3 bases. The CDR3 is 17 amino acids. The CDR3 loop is CATSRDPPGQGYNEQFF. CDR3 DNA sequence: TGTGCCACCAGCAGAGACCCCCCGGGACAGGGCTACAATGAGCAGTTCTTC. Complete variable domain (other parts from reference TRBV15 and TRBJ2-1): DAMVIQNPRYQVTQFGKPVTLSCSQTLNHNVMYWYQQKSSQAPKLLFHYYDKDFNNEADTPDNFQSRRPNTSFCFLDIRSPGLGDTAMYLCATSRDPPGQGYNEQFFGPGTRLTVL.

The CDR3 loop is CASSLEGGALAFTDTQYF. CDR3 coding DNA: TGTGCCAGCAGTTTAGAGGGGGGGGCACTCGCCTTCACAGATACGCAGTATTTT. V and J are TRBV12-3 or TRBV12-4 and TRBJ2-3; possible D gene TRBD2, 7 bases. The CDR3 contains 18 residues. V lost 1 base and J lost 2, with 19 bases in between.

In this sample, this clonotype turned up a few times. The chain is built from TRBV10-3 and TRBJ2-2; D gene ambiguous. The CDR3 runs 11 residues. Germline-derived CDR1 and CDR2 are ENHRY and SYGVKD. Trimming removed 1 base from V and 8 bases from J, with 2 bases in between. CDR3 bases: TGTGCCATCAGTGAGTTAGGGGAGCTGTTTTTT. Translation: CAISELGELFF.

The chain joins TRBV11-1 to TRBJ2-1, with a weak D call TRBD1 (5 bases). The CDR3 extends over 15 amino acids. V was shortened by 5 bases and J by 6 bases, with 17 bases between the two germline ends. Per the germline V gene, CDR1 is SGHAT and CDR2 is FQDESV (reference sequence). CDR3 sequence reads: CASSPRSGMGNEQFF. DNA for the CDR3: TGTGCCAGCAGCCCTCGATCAGGGATGGGCAATGAGCAGTTCTTC. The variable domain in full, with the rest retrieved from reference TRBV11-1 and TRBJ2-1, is EAEVAQSPRYKITEKSQAVAFWCDPISGHATLYWYRQILGQGPELLVQFQDESVVDDSQLPKDRFSAERLKGVDSTLKIQPAELGDSAMYLCASSPRSGMGNEQFFGPGTRLTVL.

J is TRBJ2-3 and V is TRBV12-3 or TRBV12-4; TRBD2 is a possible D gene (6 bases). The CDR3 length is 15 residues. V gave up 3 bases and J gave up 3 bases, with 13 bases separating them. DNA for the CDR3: TGTGCCAGCAGTTTCGGCAGCCGGGGGACAGATACGCAGTATTTT. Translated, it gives CASSFGSRGTDTQYF.

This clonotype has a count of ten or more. The CDR3 loop is CASTIGQNYGYTF. CDR3 DNA: TGTGCCAGTACCATTGGACAGAACTATGGCTACACCTTC. This chain joins TRBV19 and TRBJ1-2; maybe TRBD1 (6 bases). Trimming removed 7 bases from V and 2 bases from J, with 11 bases in between. This CDR3 contains 13 residues. Germline loops: CDR1 LNHDA, CDR2 SQIVND (reference sequence).

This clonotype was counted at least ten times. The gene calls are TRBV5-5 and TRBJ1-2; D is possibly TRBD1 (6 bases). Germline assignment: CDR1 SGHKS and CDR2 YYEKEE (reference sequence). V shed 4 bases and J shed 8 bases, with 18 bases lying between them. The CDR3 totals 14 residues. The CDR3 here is CASSLETGLRGYTF. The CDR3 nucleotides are TGTGCCAGCAGCCTAGAGACAGGCCTGAGGGGCTACACCTTC.

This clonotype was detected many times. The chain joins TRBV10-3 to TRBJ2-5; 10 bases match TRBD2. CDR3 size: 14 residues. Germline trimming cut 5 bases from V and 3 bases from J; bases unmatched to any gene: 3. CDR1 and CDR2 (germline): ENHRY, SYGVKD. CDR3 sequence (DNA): TGTGCCATCAGTCTAGCGGGAGCTGAAGAGACCCAGTACTTC. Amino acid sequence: CAISLAGAEETQYF.

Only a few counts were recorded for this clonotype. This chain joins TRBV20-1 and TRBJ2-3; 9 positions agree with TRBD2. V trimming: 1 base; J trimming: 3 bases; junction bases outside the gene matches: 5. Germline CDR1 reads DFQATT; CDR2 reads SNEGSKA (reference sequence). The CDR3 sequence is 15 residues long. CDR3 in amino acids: CSARGGGGATDTQYF. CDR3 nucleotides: TGCAGTGCTAGAGGTGGCGGGGGGGCGACAGATACGCAGTATTTT.

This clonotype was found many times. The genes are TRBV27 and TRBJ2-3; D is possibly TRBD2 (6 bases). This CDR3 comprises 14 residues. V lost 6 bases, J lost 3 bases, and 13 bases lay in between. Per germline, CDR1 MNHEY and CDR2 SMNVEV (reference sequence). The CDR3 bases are TGTGCCAGCAGGTCCGGGAGTATTACAGATACGCAGTATTTT. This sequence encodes CASRSGSITDTQYF.

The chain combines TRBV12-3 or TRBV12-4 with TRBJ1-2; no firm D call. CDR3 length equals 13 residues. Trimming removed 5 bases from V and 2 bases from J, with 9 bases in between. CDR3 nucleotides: TGTGCCAGCAGTACCACAAGGAACTATGGCTACACCTTC. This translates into CASSTTRNYGYTF.

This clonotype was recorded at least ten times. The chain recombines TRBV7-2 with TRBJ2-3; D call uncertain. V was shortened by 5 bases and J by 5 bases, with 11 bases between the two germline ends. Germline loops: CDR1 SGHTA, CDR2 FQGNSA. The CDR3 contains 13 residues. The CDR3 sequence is CASSPGPRDTQYF. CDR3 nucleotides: TGTGCCAGCAGCCCCGGACCTAGAGATACGCAGTATTTT.

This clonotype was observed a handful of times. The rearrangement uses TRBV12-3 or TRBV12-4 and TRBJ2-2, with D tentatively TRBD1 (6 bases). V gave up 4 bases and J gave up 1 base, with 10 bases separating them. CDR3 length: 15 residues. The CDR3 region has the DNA TGTGCCAGCAGTTCCGGGACACGGAACACCGGGGAGCTGTTTTTT. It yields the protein CASSSGTRNTGELFF.

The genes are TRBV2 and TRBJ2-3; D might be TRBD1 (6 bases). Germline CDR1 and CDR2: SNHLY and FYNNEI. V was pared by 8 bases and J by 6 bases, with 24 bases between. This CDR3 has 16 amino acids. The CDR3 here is CASPNRVRAGGDTQYF. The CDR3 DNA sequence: TGTGCCAGCCCGAACAGGGTTAGAGCCGGCGGGGATACGCAGTATTTT.

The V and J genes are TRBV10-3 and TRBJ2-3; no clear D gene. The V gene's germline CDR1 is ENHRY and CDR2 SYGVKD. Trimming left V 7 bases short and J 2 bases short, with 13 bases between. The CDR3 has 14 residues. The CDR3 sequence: CAIMGSRATDTQYF. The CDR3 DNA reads TGTGCCATCATGGGGTCGAGAGCCACAGATACGCAGTATTTT.

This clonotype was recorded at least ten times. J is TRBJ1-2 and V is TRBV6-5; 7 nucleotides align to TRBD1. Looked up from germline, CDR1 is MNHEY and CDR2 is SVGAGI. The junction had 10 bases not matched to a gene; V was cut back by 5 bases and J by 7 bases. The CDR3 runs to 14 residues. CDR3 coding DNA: TGTGCCAGCAGTGAAACCAGGGGGGTTGGTGGCTACACCTTC. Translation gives CASSETRGVGGYTF.